This TCR beta chain came from a study of T cells expressing NK-cell markers. Study details: Out of eight donors sequenced, seven tested HCMV-seropositive and the remaining one seronegative.

CDR3 size: 15 residues. Germline V gene data show CDR1 as KGHSH and CDR2 as LQKENI. The cDNA for TCR beta came from 5'RACE template switching with UMIs. TCRdb processed the 5' RACE reads again and assigns one entry to each CDR3 protein, with no DNA. The table for this sample gives 300,000 to 450,000 distinct CDR3 sequences. Study-level results: Over 5 donors carried dominant NKG2C+ clonotypes that made up roughly 1.0-8% of their CD8+ T cells.

Points on this clonotype: What it recognizes is unknown.

The TCR was taken from a man aged 18-70 years in good health. Sequencing used blood T cells: a sorted CD56 or NKG2C T cell subset, CD4+ or CD8+ T cells, or bulk PBMC T cells (not recorded which). The chain links TRBV18 to TRBJ1-1. The chain's CDR3 is CASSPPWGLNTEAFF. The entire variable domain, with the rest obtained from reference TRBV18 and TRBJ1-1, is as follows: NAGVMQNPRHLVRRRGQEARLRCSPMKGHSHVYWYRQLPEEGLKFMVYLQKENIIDESGMPKERFSAEFPKEGPSILRIQQVVRGDSAAYFCASSPPWGLNTEAFFGQGTRLTVV.